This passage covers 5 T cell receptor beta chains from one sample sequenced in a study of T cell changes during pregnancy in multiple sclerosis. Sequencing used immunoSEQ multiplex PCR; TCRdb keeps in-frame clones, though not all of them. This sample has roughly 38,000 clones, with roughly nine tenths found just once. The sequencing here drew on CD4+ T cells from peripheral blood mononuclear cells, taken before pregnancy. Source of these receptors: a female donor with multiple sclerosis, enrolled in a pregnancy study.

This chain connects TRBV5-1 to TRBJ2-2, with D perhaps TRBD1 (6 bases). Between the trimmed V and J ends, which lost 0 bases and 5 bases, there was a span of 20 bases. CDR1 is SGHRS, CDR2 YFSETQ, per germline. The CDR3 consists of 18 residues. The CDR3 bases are TGCGCCAGCAGCTTGGCCATGACTTCGGCAGGGGCTACCGGGGAGCTGTTTTTT. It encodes CASSLAMTSAGATGELFF.

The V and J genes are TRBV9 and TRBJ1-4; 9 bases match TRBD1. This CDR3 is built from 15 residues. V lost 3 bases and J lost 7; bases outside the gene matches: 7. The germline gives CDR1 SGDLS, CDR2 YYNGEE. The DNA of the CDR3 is TGTGCCAGCAGCGGATCCGGGACAGGGAGTGAAAAACTGTTTTTT. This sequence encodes CASSGSGTGSEKLFF.

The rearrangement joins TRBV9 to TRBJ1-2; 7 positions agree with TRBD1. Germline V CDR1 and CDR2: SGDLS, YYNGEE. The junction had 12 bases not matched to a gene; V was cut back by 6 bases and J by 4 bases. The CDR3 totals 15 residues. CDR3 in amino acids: CASTPGGTGPYGYTF. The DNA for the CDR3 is TGTGCCAGCACCCCAGGGGGAACGGGCCCCTATGGCTACACCTTC.

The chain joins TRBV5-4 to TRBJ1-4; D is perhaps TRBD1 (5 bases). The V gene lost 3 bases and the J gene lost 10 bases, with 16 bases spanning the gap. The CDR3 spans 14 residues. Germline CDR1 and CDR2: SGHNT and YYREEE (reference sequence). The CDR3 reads CASSSEPRGTKLFF. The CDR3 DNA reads TGTGCCAGCAGCTCAGAACCTCGGGGGACAAAACTGTTTTTT.

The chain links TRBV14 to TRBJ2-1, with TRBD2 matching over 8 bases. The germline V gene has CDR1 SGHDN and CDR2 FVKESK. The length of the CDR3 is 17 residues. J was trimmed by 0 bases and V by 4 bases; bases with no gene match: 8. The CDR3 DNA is TGTGCCAGCAGCCGAGATACTAGCGGTTCCTCCTACAATGAGCAGTTCTTC. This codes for CASSRDTSGSSYNEQFF.